These 17 T cell receptor beta chains came from one sample sequenced in a study of T cell clonotyping in hematopoietic cell transplantation. The sample's time point: recipient sample about 28 days before transplant, after cytoreduction. Some clones are missing from TCRdb's copy, which holds only in-frame ones; the method was immunoSEQ multiplex PCR. Of around 9,100 clones listed, 79% were seen once; the top ten hold 33%. This specimen was peripheral blood mononuclear cells, taken before stem cell transplant. The receptor source for this set is a man between 60 and 70 years old with acute myeloid leukemia. Some clones in this sample may be carry-over from other donors' samples.

This chain links TRBV28 with TRBJ1-2, with D unclear. Deletions cut 6 bases from V and 8 bases from J, with 13 bases between. Germline V gene data show CDR1 as MDHEN and CDR2 as SYDVKM. CDR3 size: 12 residues. CDR3 protein: CASSKADFGYTF. CDR3 DNA: TGTGCCAGCAGCAAGGCTGACTTCGGCTACACCTTC.

This clone showed up just a few times. The DNA for the CDR3 is TGTGCCAGCAGTTCACACAGGGAGGGCAATCAGCCCCAGCATTTT. The encoded protein is CASSSHREGNQPQHF. This sequence joins TRBV6-1 and TRBJ1-5; weak D call: TRBD1 (6 bases). The V and J ends lost 5 bases and 2 bases respectively, with 13 bases between them. Germline CDR1 is MNHNS and CDR2 is SASEGT. CDR3 length: 15 residues.

The chain recombines TRBV27 with TRBJ2-7; the match to TRBD1 covers 11 bases. This CDR3 has 14 amino acids. Germline assignment: CDR1 MNHEY and CDR2 SMNVEV (reference sequence). Trimming at V came to 5 bases and at J to 3 bases, leaving 3 bases not matched to a gene. The CDR3 DNA sequence: TGTGCCAGCAGTCCCGGGACAGGGGGCTACGAGCAGTACTTC. Translation: CASSPGTGGYEQYF.

This clone was seen only a few times. The CDR3 region is CASSSQALTPQHF. CDR3 in DNA: TGTGCCAGCAGCTCCCAGGCCCTAACGCCCCAGCATTTT. This chain uses TRBV5-5 with TRBJ1-5; D is undetermined. CDR1 and CDR2 (germline): SGHKS, YYEKEE (reference sequence). Deletions cut 3 bases from V and 9 bases from J, with 13 bases between. The CDR3 is 13 residues long.

The CDR3 loop is CASSSQTGSTYEQYF. CDR3 sequence (DNA): TGCGCCAGCAGCAGCCAGACCGGGTCCACCTACGAGCAGTACTTC. The rearrangement uses TRBV5-1 and TRBJ2-7; D uncertain. V lost 4 bases and J lost 2, with 16 bases in between. Germline V gene data show CDR1 as SGHRS and CDR2 as YFSETQ. This CDR3 region has 15 residues.

The gene calls are TRBV5-4 and TRBJ2-5; D is uncertain. V was cut by 0 bases and J by 5 bases, with 11 bases left in between. The CDR3 spans 14 residues. The germline V gene encodes CDR1 SGHNT and CDR2 YYREEE (reference sequence). The CDR3 bases are TGTGCCAGCAGCTTGGCAGCCGTGGGTGAGACCCAGTACTTC. Translated, it gives CASSLAAVGETQYF.

The genes are TRBV27 and TRBJ2-5; TRBD2 aligns across 8 bases. The trim removed 4 bases at V and 3 bases at J, leaving 10 bases unmatched. CDR1 and CDR2 (germline): MNHEY, SMNVEV (reference sequence). CDR3 length equals 16 residues. CDR3 coding DNA: TGTGCCAGCAGTTCTCCCGGGACTAGAGCCAAAGAGACCCAGTACTTC. This encodes CASSSPGTRAKETQYF.

This clone showed up just once. The chain combines TRBV5-1 with TRBJ2-5, with 16 nucleotides matching TRBD2. J was trimmed by 4 bases and V by 4 bases; bases with no gene match: 7. The CDR3 is 17 amino acids. Germline V gene lookup returns CDR1 SGHRS and CDR2 YFSETQ. This CDR3 is CASSPGLAGGPRETQYF. DNA for the CDR3: TGCGCCAGCAGCCCGGGACTAGCGGGAGGGCCACGAGAGACCCAGTACTTC.

CDR3 nucleotide sequence: TGTGCCAGTAGTATAATGGCGGGAGGGCCGAATGAGCAGTTCTTC. Translating gives CASSIMAGGPNEQFF. The chain uses TRBV19 and TRBJ2-1; 9 bases line up with TRBD2. Germline CDR1 reads LNHDA; CDR2 reads SQIVND (reference sequence). Unmatched junction bases numbered 6, after V lost 2 bases and J lost 7 bases. This CDR3 is built from 15 residues. The variable domain in full, with the rest retrieved from reference TRBV19 and TRBJ2-1, is DGGITQSPKYLFRKEGQNVTLSCEQNLNHDAMYWYRQDPGQGLRLIYYSQIVNDFQKGDIAEGYSVSREKKESFPLTVTSAQKNPTAFYLCASSIMAGGPNEQFFGPGTRLTVL.

This clone is a singleton in its sample. The chain is built from TRBV7-6 and TRBJ2-1; 9 bases line up with TRBD2. V lost 1 base, J lost 5 bases, and 6 bases stayed unmatched. The CDR3 runs 16 residues. Germline V gene lookup returns CDR1 SGHVS and CDR2 FNYEAQ. CDR3 protein: CASSLVASGANNEQFF. The CDR3 DNA reads TGTGCCAGCAGCTTAGTCGCTAGCGGGGCAAACAATGAGCAGTTCTTC. The variable domain in full, completed from reference TRBV7-6 and TRBJ2-1, reads GAGVSQSPRYKVTKRGQDVALRCDPISGHVSLYWYRQALGQGPEFLTYFNYEAQQDKSGLPNDRFSAERPEGSISTLTIQRTEQRDSAMYRCASSLVASGANNEQFFGPGTRLTVL.

This chain links TRBV5-4 with TRBJ1-2; possible D gene TRBD1, 5 bases. From germline, CDR1 is SGHNT and CDR2 YYREEE (reference sequence). Trimming removed 3 bases from V and 1 base from J, with 10 bases in between. The CDR3 loop spans 14 amino acids. The CDR3 DNA sequence: TGTGCCAGCAGCTCGGGACCGTATAACTATGGCTACACCTTC. This codes for CASSSGPYNYGYTF.

The gene calls are TRBV7-2 and TRBJ2-6, with 9 bases identical to TRBD1. Per the germline V gene, CDR1 is SGHTA and CDR2 is FQGNSA. The CDR3 has 18 amino acids. Trimming removed 5 bases from V and 2 bases from J; junction bases left unmatched: 10. The CDR3 region has the DNA TGTGCCAGCAGCCAGGGGGGGTACAGGGGGCCTGGGGCCAACGTCCTGACTTTC. This encodes CASSQGGYRGPGANVLTF.

This rearrangement joins TRBV4-1 to TRBJ1-5; 8 bases agree with TRBD1. V gave up 0 bases and J gave up 2 bases; unmatched junction bases: 3. CDR1 is MGHRA and CDR2 is YSYEKL in the germline V gene. The length of the CDR3 is 16 residues. Here the CDR3 reads CASSQDWGQGNQPQHF. The CDR3 nucleotides read TGCGCCAGCAGCCAAGATTGGGGACAGGGCAATCAGCCCCAGCATTTT.

V gene TRBV20-1 combines with J gene TRBJ1-2; TRBD1 matches at 8 bases. The CDR3 extends over 11 amino acids. V was pared by 6 bases and J by 8 bases, with 5 bases of the junction left unmatched. Looked up from germline, CDR1 is DFQATT and CDR2 is SNEGSKA (reference sequence). CDR3 bases: TGCAGTGCCCGGACAGGGCCCGGCTACACCTTC. Translating it yields CSARTGPGYTF.

This clone was seen a single time. The genes are TRBV5-1 and TRBJ2-5, with D unresolved. The CDR3 has 14 residues. CDR1 is SGHRS and CDR2 is YFSETQ in the germline V gene. Deletions cut 0 bases from V and 5 bases from J, with 11 bases between. DNA for the CDR3: TGCGCCAGCAGCTTGGGTCAGCTCGCGGAGACCCAGTACTTC. It is translated as CASSLGQLAETQYF.

V and J are TRBV5-1 and TRBJ1-1; D call uncertain. The CDR3 length is 14 residues. Trimming removed 6 bases from V and 10 bases from J, with 22 bases in between. Germline V gene lookup returns CDR1 SGHRS and CDR2 YFSETQ. For the CDR3, the DNA is TGCGCCAGCACCCCATCGGGCGGAGGAATCAGAGCTTTCTTT. Its translation: CASTPSGGGIRAFF.

In this sample, this clone turned up once. The rearrangement joins TRBV19 to TRBJ2-1; D remains unclear. Germline V CDR1 and CDR2: LNHDA, SQIVND (reference sequence). This CDR3 contains 13 residues. Trimming took 9 bases from V and 0 from J, leaving 9 bases between them. CDR3 protein: CASGRLSYNEQFF. CDR3 nucleotides: TGTGCCAGCGGACGTCTCTCCTACAATGAGCAGTTCTTC.